The 13 T cell receptor beta chains below all came from one sample that was sequenced in a study of blood T cell repertoires in COVID-19. Clones were sequenced by immunoSEQ multiplex PCR, and TCRdb holds only the in-frame ones, with some missing. Seen here are roughly 30,000 clones, almost 80% observed once, and the top ten hold about 7.4%. The sample consisted of peripheral blood. These receptors were collected from an older woman with acute or convalescent COVID-19.

This sequence joins TRBV29-1 and TRBJ2-7; 7 bases are shared with TRBD1. V lost 6 bases, J lost 4 bases, and 6 bases stayed unmatched. CDR3 length: 12 amino acids. Germline-derived CDR1 and CDR2 are SQVTM and ANQGSEA. CDR3 sequence reads: CSVAQQGYEQYF. Here the CDR3 DNA reads TGCAGCGTGGCTCAACAGGGGTACGAGCAGTACTTC.

The V call is TRBV10-1, the J call TRBJ1-1, with TRBD1 identical over 9 bases. The CDR3 consists of 13 residues. Losses at the gene ends were 8 bases for V and 4 bases for J; bases not matched to a gene: 5. Germline V gives CDR1 WNHNN, CDR2 SYGVQD (reference sequence). CDR3 protein: CASGQGSGTEAFF. The DNA of the CDR3 is TGCGCCAGCGGACAGGGGTCCGGCACTGAAGCTTTCTTT.

V and J are TRBV5-1 and TRBJ1-6; a possible D gene is TRBD1 (5 bases). This CDR3 spans 16 amino acids. CDR1 is SGHRS and CDR2 is YFSETQ in the germline V gene. V was cut by 0 bases and J by 2 bases, with 9 bases left in between. The DNA for the CDR3 is TGCGCCAGCAGCTTGGAGGCAGGGCCCTATAATTCACCCCTCCACTTT. Translation: CASSLEAGPYNSPLHF. Complete variable domain (other parts from reference TRBV5-1 and TRBJ1-6): KAGVTQTPRYLIKTRGQQVTLSCSPISGHRSVSWYQQTPGQGLQFLFEYFSETQRNKGNFPGRFSGRQFSNSRSEMNVSTLELGDSALYLCASSLEAGPYNSPLHFGNGTRLTVT.

The chain carries TRBV5-4 and TRBJ2-2, with 8 nucleotides matching TRBD2. The germline gives CDR1 SGHNT, CDR2 YYREEE (reference sequence). This CDR3 is 16 amino acids long. Trimming cost V 3 bases and J 4 bases; bases outside gene matches: 8. The CDR3 sequence is CASSSRGGAGTGELFF. The CDR3 region has the DNA TGTGCCAGCAGCTCACGGGGGGGGGCAGGCACCGGGGAGCTGTTTTTT.

The CDR3 spells CASSLGADTQYF. Here the CDR3 DNA reads TGTGCCAGCAGCTTAGGAGCAGATACGCAGTATTTT. The V call is TRBV11-3, the J call TRBJ2-3; D remains unclear. The germline V gene has CDR1 SGHNT and CDR2 YENEEA. There are 12 residues in the CDR3. The germline V and J ends were trimmed by 1 base and 4 bases, with 3 bases remaining between them.

This chain links TRBV6-5 with TRBJ2-7, with D tentatively TRBD2 (5 bases). Germline values: CDR1 MNHEY, CDR2 SVGAGI. There are 12 residues in the CDR3. Trimming took off 5 bases at V and 7 bases at J, with 12 bases between the two ends. This CDR3 reads CASSRTRGEQYF. The CDR3 DNA is TGTGCCAGCAGTAGGACCCGAGGGGAGCAGTACTTC.

The rearrangement links TRBV5-4 to TRBJ2-3, with TRBD2 matching over 15 bases. The V gene end was trimmed by 3 bases and the J gene end by 4 bases; junction bases not matched to a gene: 9. The germline V gene encodes CDR1 SGHNT and CDR2 YYREEE (reference sequence). The CDR3 spans 18 residues. In nucleotides, the CDR3 is TGTGCCAGCAGCTCGGTGGGTCGGACTAGCGGGGGGGCAGATACGCAGTATTTT. As protein: CASSSVGRTSGGADTQYF. The entire variable domain, with the rest obtained from reference TRBV5-4 and TRBJ2-3, is as follows: ETGVTQSPTHLIKTRGQQVTLRCSSQSGHNTVSWYQQALGQGPQFIFQYYREEENGRGNFPPRFSGLQFPNYSSELNVNALELDDSALYLCASSSVGRTSGGADTQYFGPGTRLTVL.

The chain recombines TRBV5-4 with TRBJ2-5; D unresolved. The CDR3 sequence is 11 residues long. With 3 bases removed from V and 2 bases from J, the gap between germline ends came to 2 bases. Germline V CDR1 and CDR2: SGHNT, YYREEE (reference sequence). The CDR3 nucleotides are TGTGCCAGCAGCTCGCAAGAGACCCAGTACTTC. Translated, it gives CASSSQETQYF.

This sequence joins TRBV13 and TRBJ2-2; 9 bases agree with TRBD1. J gave up 2 bases and V 5 bases, and 3 bases lay outside the gene matches. Germline CDR1 reads PRHDT; CDR2 reads FYEKMQ (reference sequence). CDR3 length equals 15 residues. This CDR3 is CASSNTGGNTGELFF. CDR3 DNA sequence: TGTGCCAGCAGCAACACAGGGGGCAACACCGGGGAGCTGTTTTTT. Using reference TRBV13 and TRBJ2-2 for the parts outside the CDR3, the full variable domain is AAGVIQSPRHLIKEKRETATLKCYPIPRHDTVYWYQQGPGQDPQFLISFYEKMQSDKGSIPDRFSAQQFSDYHSELNMSSLELGDSALYFCASSNTGGNTGELFFGEGSRLTVL.

The V and J genes are TRBV4-1 and TRBJ1-2, with D possibly matching TRBD1 (5 bases). Trimming took 2 bases from V and 7 from J, leaving 11 bases between them. Germline-derived CDR1 and CDR2 are MGHRA and YSYEKL. This CDR3 spans 13 amino acids. CDR3 region: CASSQNKGFGYTF. In DNA form, the CDR3 reads TGCGCCAGCAGCCAAAATAAGGGGTTTGGCTACACCTTC.

The gene calls are TRBV19 and TRBJ1-5; 7 bases line up with TRBD1. The CDR3 has 15 residues. J lost 2 bases, V lost 2 bases, and 3 bases had no gene match. The germline V gene has CDR1 LNHDA and CDR2 SQIVND (reference sequence). The CDR3 DNA reads as TGTGCCAGTAGTATATTACAGGGGCGCAATCAGCCCCAGCATTTT. Protein sequence: CASSILQGRNQPQHF.

The V call is TRBV7-8, the J call TRBJ1-2; 7 bases are shared with TRBD1. The CDR3 is 13 residues long. Germline-derived CDR1 and CDR2 are SGHVS and FQNEAQ. The V segment lost 6 bases and the J segment 2 bases; nucleotides outside the gene matches: 3. CDR3 coding DNA: TGTGCCAGCAGACCGGGACAGAACTATGGCTACACCTTC. Translation gives CASRPGQNYGYTF. Supplemented by reference TRBV7-8 and TRBJ1-2, the full variable domain reads GAGVSQSPRYKVAKRGQDVALRCDPISGHVSLFWYQQALGQGPEFLTYFQNEAQLDKSGLPSDRFFAERPEGSVSTLKIQRTQQEDSAVYLCASRPGQNYGYTFGSGTRLTVV.

The chain links TRBV5-1 to TRBJ1-1; possibly TRBD1 for D (6 bases). V lost 3 bases to trimming and J lost 3 bases, with 9 bases between them. Germline V CDR1 and CDR2: SGHRS, YFSETQ. This CDR3 has 13 amino acids. This chain's CDR3 is CASSSQGHTEAFF. CDR3 in DNA: TGCGCCAGCAGCTCCCAGGGGCACACTGAAGCTTTCTTT.